The clone carrying this T cell receptor (beta chain) showed up just a few times. Its antigen is not known. CDR3 length: 13 amino acids. The V end was cut by 7 bases, the J end by 5 bases, with 12 bases between. Germline V CDR1 and CDR2: SNHLY, FYNNEI. Primed by a sample-barcoded 5' primer and a J-beta primer mix, a second PCR proceeded for about 6 to 12 cycles. All samples yielded 3 million or more CDR3-containing paired-end reads. MiXCR, run by TCRdb on the 5' RACE reads, gives a single entry per CDR3 protein. The repertoire has around 690,000 distinct CDR3 sequences, around 54% of them found once; the top ten carry roughly 34%. Individuals who donated were healthy Caucasians from Russia aged about 6 to 100. Every donor contributed approximately 10 milliliters of peripheral blood by blood draw. These data are taken from a study of blood T cells in healthy people across ages. Study-wide results and caveats: A roughly linear fall in TCR beta diversity per million T cells was seen with increasing age.

The chain uses TRBV2 and TRBJ2-1; a weak D match, TRBD2 (6 bases). Sequencing was carried out using blood. This sequence was found in a man in his sixties in good health. The CDR3 bases are TGTGCCAGCACCGGGACTCGGAACAATGAGCAGTTCTTC. This codes for CASTGTRNNEQFF.